The clone carrying this T cell receptor (beta chain) showed up just a few times. The sample comes from a study of early T cells in non-severe SARS-CoV-2 infection. TCRdb reprocessed the 5' RACE reads with MiXCR, giving one entry per CDR3 protein. The data show about 66,000 distinct CDR3 sequences, around 13% seen once. This sequence was found in an adult who was a healthcare worker with PCR-confirmed SARS-CoV-2 infection or an uninfected control (not recorded which). Input material: whole blood.

The CDR3 loop is CASSRDRGRSTEAFF. DNA for the CDR3: TGTGCCAGCAGCAGGGACAGGGGACGTTCCACTGAAGCTTTCTTT. The V and J genes are TRBV7-9 and TRBJ1-1, with 10 nucleotides matching TRBD1. V trimming: 5 bases; J trimming: 4 bases; junction bases outside the gene matches: 7. The CDR3 loop spans 15 amino acids. Germline V CDR1 and CDR2: SEHNR, FQNEAQ (reference sequence). Based on the CDR3 plus reference TRBV7-9 and TRBJ1-1, the full variable domain is DTGVSQNPRHKITKRGQNVTFRCDPISEHNRLYWYRQTLGQGPEFLTYFQNEAQLEKSRLLSDRFSAERPKGSFSTLEIQRTEQGDSAMYLCASSRDRGRSTEAFFGQGTRLTVV.